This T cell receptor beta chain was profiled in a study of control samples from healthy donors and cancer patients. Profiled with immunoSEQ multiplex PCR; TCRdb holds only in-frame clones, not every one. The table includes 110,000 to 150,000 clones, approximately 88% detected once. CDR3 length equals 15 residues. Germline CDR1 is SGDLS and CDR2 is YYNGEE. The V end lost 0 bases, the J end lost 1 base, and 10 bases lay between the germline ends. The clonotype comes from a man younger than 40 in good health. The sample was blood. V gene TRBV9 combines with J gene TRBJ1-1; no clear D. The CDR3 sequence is CASSVATQRNTEAFF. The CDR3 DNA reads TGTGCCAGCAGCGTAGCAACCCAGAGGAACACTGAAGCTTTCTTT.